This TCR beta chain is drawn from a study of OX40 agonist ivuxolimab in advanced cancers. Study information: Patients treated during dose escalation were battling hepatocellular carcinoma, melanoma, renal cell or head and neck cancer.

The assay was immunoSEQ multiplex PCR, and TCRdb's table has in-frame clones only and misses some. The sample yields 30,000 to 40,000 clones, roughly 91% seen once. The V gene lost 7 bases and the J gene lost 0 bases, with 11 bases spanning the gap. This CDR3 spans 13 amino acids. CDR1 and CDR2 from the germline V gene are SGHRS and YFSETQ. The chain combines TRBV5-1 with TRBJ2-7, with D possibly TRBD2 on 5 matching bases. The material was CD4+ or CD8+ T cells sorted from blood, obtained in a trial of the OX40 agonist ivuxolimab. The TCR originated in an adult with an advanced solid tumor such as melanoma, head and neck, liver or kidney cancer. The CDR3 sequence: CASSGFSSYEQYF. The CDR3 DNA reads as TGCGCCAGCTCGGGGTTTAGCTCCTACGAGCAGTACTTC.